The 10 T cell receptor beta chains given below trace back to one sample, sequenced in a study of low-dose radiotherapy and immunotherapy resistance in tumors. Gene-specific TRAV and TRBV primers were used for first-strand cDNA, covering alpha and beta chains. TCRs were amplified for 20 to 25 PCR cycles with a constant-region primer and V-primer adapter. TCRdb called the reads again in MiXCR, with one record for every CDR3 protein. The sample has roughly 39,000 distinct CDR3 sequences; roughly 28% are singletons. Time point here: before trial treatment. The input for sequencing was PBMCs, taken before treatment. The receptors were sampled from a male donor with gallbladder cancer.

Comments on this clonotype: A far larger clone is only one base removed, so a read error is likely. The chain is built from TRBV9 and TRBJ2-1; D is undetermined. This CDR3 has 14 residues. Germline V gives CDR1 SGDLS, CDR2 YYNGEE. V was cut by 0 bases and J by 10 bases, with 14 bases left in between. CDR3 coding DNA: TGTGCCAGCAGCGTAGGGACGGATTCCTACGAGCAGTTCTTC. It is translated as CASSVGTDSYEQFF. Looking up the rest from reference TRBV9 and TRBJ2-1 gives the full variable domain: DSGVTQTPKHLITATGQRVTLRCSPRSGDLSVYWYQQSLDQGLQFLIQYYNGEERAKGNILERFSAQQFPDLHSELNLSSLELGDSALYFCASSVGTDSYEQFFGPGTRLTVL.

J is TRBJ2-6 and V is TRBV5-1; D gene unclear. This CDR3 is built from 16 residues. Trimming took off 0 bases at V and 2 bases at J, with 9 bases between the two ends. CDR1 is SGHRS and CDR2 is YFSETQ in the germline V gene. CDR3: CASSLDGRAGANVLTF. CDR3 sequence (DNA): TGCGCCAGCAGCTTGGACGGCCGGGCTGGGGCCAACGTCCTGACTTTC.

Comments on this clonotype: A read error likely explains this, since a far larger clone differs by one base. The CDR3: CASSHSGSYEQFF. In nucleotides, the CDR3 is TGTGCCAGCAGTCATAGCGGGAGCTACGAGCAGTTCTTC. The chain combines TRBV12-3 or TRBV12-4 with TRBJ2-1, with TRBD2 matching 9 bases. The CDR3 has 13 amino acids. Losses at the gene ends were 5 bases for V and 10 bases for J; bases not matched to a gene: 6.

This clonotype was recorded at least ten times. The genes are TRBV9 and TRBJ2-5; the match to TRBD2 covers 10 bases. The CDR3 extends over 16 amino acids. Germline V gene sequence: CDR1 SGDLS, CDR2 YYNGEE. The junction had 7 bases not matched to a gene; V was cut back by 3 bases and J by 2 bases. The CDR3 nucleotides read TGTGCCAGCAGCGGACAAGGACTAGCGGAACAAGAGACCCAGTACTTC. This gives the protein CASSGQGLAEQETQYF.

On this clonotype: This may arise from a read error, as a much more abundant clone is one base away. The chain uses TRBV28 and TRBJ1-4; 7 positions match TRBD1. J was trimmed by 4 bases and V by 9 bases; bases with no gene match: 8. Germline CDR1 MDHEN, CDR2 SYDVKM. The CDR3 is made up of 14 amino acids. The CDR3 coding sequence is TGTGCCAGTTGCCCCAGGGGGTATAATGAAAAACTGTTTTTT. It is translated as CASCPRGYNEKLFF.

This clonotype was recorded at least ten times. The chain links TRBV20-1 to TRBJ2-3, with D possibly being TRBD1 (5 bases). Germline assignment: CDR1 DFQATT and CDR2 SNEGSKA (reference sequence). The CDR3 spans 16 residues. The V and J ends lost 3 bases and 3 bases respectively, with 19 bases between them. For the CDR3, the DNA is TGCAGTGCTAGCCCAGACAGAACGCCGGGTACAGATACGCAGTATTTT. It translates to CSASPDRTPGTDTQYF.

The chain's CDR3 is CASGLAPAGWTQYF. In DNA, the CDR3 is TGTGCTAGTGGTTTGGCCCCAGCTGGGTGGACCCAGTACTTC. This chain joins TRBV12-5 and TRBJ2-5; D uncertain. Trimming removed 1 base from V and 7 bases from J, with 13 bases in between. CDR3 length: 14 residues. Germline V lookup: CDR1 LGHNT, CDR2 FRNRAP.

This clonotype appeared a few times. CDR3 amino acids: CASRRQVGPSNYGYTF. The CDR3 nucleotides read TGTGCCAGCAGACGACAGGTCGGCCCCTCGAACTATGGCTACACCTTC. This chain connects TRBV2 to TRBJ1-2; D is possibly TRBD1 (6 bases). The V gene lost 6 bases and the J gene lost 2 bases, with 19 bases spanning the gap. Germline V gives CDR1 SNHLY, CDR2 FYNNEI. The CDR3 has 16 residues.

This clonotype was detected ten times or more. The chain is built from TRBV20-1 and TRBJ1-2; D possibly corresponds to TRBD1 (6 bases). Per the germline V gene, CDR1 is DFQATT and CDR2 is SNEGSKA (reference sequence). The length of the CDR3 is 13 residues. V was trimmed by 5 bases and J by 2 bases, leaving 12 bases between them. The CDR3, as DNA: TGCAGTGCTGAGCAACAGGGAAACTATGGCTACACCTTC. Encoded protein: CSAEQQGNYGYTF.

The V call is TRBV2, the J call TRBJ2-3; D not certain. This CDR3 spans 16 amino acids. Germline assignment: CDR1 SNHLY and CDR2 FYNNEI. Deletions cut 7 bases from V and 2 bases from J, with 19 bases between. The CDR3 DNA sequence: TGTGCCAGCAAAGCCCTAGGAGTAGATCTCACAGATACGCAGTATTTT. As protein: CASKALGVDLTDTQYF.